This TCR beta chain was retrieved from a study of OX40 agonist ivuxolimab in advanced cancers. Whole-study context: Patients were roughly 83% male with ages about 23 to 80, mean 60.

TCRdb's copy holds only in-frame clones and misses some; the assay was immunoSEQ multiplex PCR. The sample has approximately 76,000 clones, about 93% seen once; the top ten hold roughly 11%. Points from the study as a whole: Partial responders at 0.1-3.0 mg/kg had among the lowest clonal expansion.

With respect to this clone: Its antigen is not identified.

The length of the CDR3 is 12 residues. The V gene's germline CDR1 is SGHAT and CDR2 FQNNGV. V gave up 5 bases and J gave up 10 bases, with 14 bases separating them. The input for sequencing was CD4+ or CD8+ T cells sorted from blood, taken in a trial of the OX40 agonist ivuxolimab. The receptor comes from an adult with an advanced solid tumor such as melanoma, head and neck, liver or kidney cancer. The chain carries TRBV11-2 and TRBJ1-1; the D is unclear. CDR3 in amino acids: CASSPGSTAAFF. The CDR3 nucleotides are TGTGCCAGCAGCCCCGGCAGCACAGCAGCTTTCTTT.